What follows describes a single TCR beta chain. Its antigen is still unknown. The library was obtained by 5' RACE. For each TCR library, around 3,800 ng of total RNA was used. For each sample, cDNA synthesis was carried out in eight separate reactions using SMARTScribe reverse transcriptase. Unique molecular identifiers containing a 6-nucleotide sample barcode were introduced through template switching during cDNA synthesis. Amplification of TCRalpha and TCRbeta cDNA involved two nested PCRs of 16 and 9 cycles, and each PCR was followed by bead purification. Before amplification, the cDNA was treated with uracil DNA-glycosylase and purified using the QIAquick PCR purification kit. The second PCR added Illumina TruSeq-compatible adapters along with sample-specific barcodes. Library quality and concentration were checked on TapeStation and Qubit, and libraries were pooled at 5 to 6.5 ng each. Sequencing of pooled libraries was carried out on an Illumina HiSeq2500 single-index Rapid Run using 2 x 100 bp reads and custom sequencing primers. Per the original workflow: PCR and sequencing errors were corrected by UMI-based consensus assembly using MiGEC version 1.2.6. MiXCR version 2.1.1 was used to carry out V(D)J alignment, clonotype assembly and CDR3 extraction. To normalise gene usage, clonotype sharing and MAIT/NKT TCR abundance, the analysis used the top 1000, 10 000 and 20 000 clonotypes per sample. After downsampling to 27 000 UMIs, diversity was calculated as the inverse Simpson index using the vegan R package. Paired Mann-Whitney U tests were applied to discordant twin pairs, with Benjamini-Hochberg correction for multiple testing. TCRdb reprocessed the reads and lists each CDR3 protein sequence as a single entry, with no DNA. TCRdb, rather than the study authors, made the V and J calls. Per the sample table, the count is about 110,000 distinct CDR3 sequences. The ten largest clones take up roughly an eighth of the sample.

CDR1 and CDR2 were assigned from the germline V gene as SGHTA and FQGTGA. Including the terminal cysteine and phenylalanine, the CDR3 comprises 14 residues. No DNA is recorded. From each donor, an approximately 2.5 ml peripheral blood sample was collected into PAXgene tubes and kept at -80 degrees C. Without any T cell sorting, total RNA was extracted from whole blood using the PAXgene blood miRNA kit on an automated QIAcube. Deep TCRalpha and TCRbeta repertoire profiling with unique molecular barcoding was performed on peripheral blood of monozygotic twin pairs concordant or discordant for inflammatory bowel disease. Smoking habits were recorded for all twin pairs, and each individual was classified as a current, former or never smoker. The data were obtained in a study of monozygotic twins with inflammatory bowel disease (dated by TCRdb to between 2018 and 2021). For the study in its entirety: A total of roughly 28 monozygotic twin pairs were included in the full study, comprising nine German pairs (four IBD-concordant, five IBD-discordant) and 19 IBD-discordant Danish pairs. Each individual had, on average, about 151 000 unique TCRalpha sequences and 181 000 unique TCRbeta sequences available for analysis. The search for disease-associated traits relied mainly on comparing, within discordant pairs, IBD patients with their genetically identical healthy co-twins.

Study-level results and caveats: TCRbeta repertoire diversity, by inverse Simpson index, was decreased in IBD patients compared with their healthy co-twins. Because patients were on differing immunosuppressive treatments, the repertoires may have picked up extra background noise and inter-individual variability. Distinction between different T cell subtypes could not be achieved in the analysis. Compared with healthy twins, IBD patients shared fewer clonotypes with other individuals, and the difference was most pronounced in patients with signs of disease activity. No single strong signal or clonotype linked to IBD turned up in the results, so the idea that one exists was not supported. Concordant and discordant twins showed no difference in repertoire similarity, possibly because of limited statistical power.

This TCR was recovered from a human donor with ulcerative colitis or Crohn's disease, or a healthy co-twin of an affected twin (not recorded which). The sequence is built from TRBV7-3 and TRBJ1-6; TCRdb gives TRBD1 as the D gene, but with no DNA this cannot be confirmed. Material for sequencing was blood. The CDR3 amino acid sequence is: CASSLTGANSPLHF.